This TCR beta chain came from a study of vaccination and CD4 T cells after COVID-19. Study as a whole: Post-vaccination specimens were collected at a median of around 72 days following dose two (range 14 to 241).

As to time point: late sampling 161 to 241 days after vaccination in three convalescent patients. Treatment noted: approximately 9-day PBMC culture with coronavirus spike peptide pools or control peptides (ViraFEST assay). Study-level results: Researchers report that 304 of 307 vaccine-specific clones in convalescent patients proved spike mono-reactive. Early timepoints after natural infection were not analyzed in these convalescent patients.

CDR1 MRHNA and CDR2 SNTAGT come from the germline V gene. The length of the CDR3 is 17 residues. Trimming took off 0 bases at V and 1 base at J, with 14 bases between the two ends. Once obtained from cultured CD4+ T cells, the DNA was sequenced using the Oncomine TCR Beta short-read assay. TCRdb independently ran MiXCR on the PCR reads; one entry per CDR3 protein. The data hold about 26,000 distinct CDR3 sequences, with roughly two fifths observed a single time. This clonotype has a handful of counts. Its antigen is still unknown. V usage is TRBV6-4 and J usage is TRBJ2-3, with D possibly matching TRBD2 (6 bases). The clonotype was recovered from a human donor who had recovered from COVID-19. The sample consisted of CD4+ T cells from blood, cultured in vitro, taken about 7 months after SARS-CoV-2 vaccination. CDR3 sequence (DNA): TGTGCCAGCAGTGACTCGTTCGGGGGTGGCGGCACAGATACGCAGTATTTT. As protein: CASSDSFGGGGTDTQYF.